This T cell receptor beta chain originates from a study of blood T cells in healthy people across ages. The study's findings and limits: PBMCs that were unsorted prevented a conclusive naive versus antigen-experienced comparison. In these data, TCR beta diversity tracked strongly with naive T cell percentage.

A few counts support this clonotype. Its antigen is not identified. Trimming took off 0 bases at V and 0 bases at J, with 9 bases between the two ends. CDR1 and CDR2 from the germline V gene are LGHNA and YSLEER. The CDR3 is made up of 17 amino acids. With a J-beta primer mix and a sample-barcoded 5' primer, a second PCR ran about 7 to 12 cycles. TCRdb itself ran the 5' RACE reads through MiXCR, one entry per CDR3 protein. Among more than 800,000 distinct CDR3 sequences, about 30% were seen once, and the ten largest hold roughly 17%. The sequencing sample was made of blood. This receptor was obtained from a woman at least 80 years old in good health. This chain connects TRBV4-3 to TRBJ2-6; D is perhaps TRBD1 (6 bases). This CDR3 reads CASSQDRTVSGANVLTF. DNA for the CDR3: TGCGCCAGCAGCCAAGATCGGACAGTCTCTGGGGCCAACGTCCTGACTTTC.